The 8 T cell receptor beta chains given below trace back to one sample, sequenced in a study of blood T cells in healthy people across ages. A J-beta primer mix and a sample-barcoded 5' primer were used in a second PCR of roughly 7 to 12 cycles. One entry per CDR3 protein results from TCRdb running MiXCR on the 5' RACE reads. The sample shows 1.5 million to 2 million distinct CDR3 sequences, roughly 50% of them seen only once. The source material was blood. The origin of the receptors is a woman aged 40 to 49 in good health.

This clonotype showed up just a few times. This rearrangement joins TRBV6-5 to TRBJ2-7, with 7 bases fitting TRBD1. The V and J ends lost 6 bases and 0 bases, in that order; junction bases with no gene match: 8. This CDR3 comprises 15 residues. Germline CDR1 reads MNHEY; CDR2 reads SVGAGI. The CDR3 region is CASRRDRLISYEQYF. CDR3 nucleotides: TGTGCCAGCAGACGGGACAGACTTATCTCCTACGAGCAGTACTTC.

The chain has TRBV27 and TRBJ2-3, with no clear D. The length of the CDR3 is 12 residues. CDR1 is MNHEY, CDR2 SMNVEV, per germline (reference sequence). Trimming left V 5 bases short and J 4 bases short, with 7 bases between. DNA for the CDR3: TGTGCCAGCAGTCAATGGCCAGATACGCAGTATTTT. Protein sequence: CASSQWPDTQYF.

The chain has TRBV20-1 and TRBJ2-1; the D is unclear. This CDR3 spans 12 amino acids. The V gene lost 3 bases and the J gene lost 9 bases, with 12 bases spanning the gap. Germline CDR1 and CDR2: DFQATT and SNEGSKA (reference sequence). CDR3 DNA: TGCAGTGCTAGCATGGGTCAGGCTGAGCAGTTCTTC. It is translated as CSASMGQAEQFF.

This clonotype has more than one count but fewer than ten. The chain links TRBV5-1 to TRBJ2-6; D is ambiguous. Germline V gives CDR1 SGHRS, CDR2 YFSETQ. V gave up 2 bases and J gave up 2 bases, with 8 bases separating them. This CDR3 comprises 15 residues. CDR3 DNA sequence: TGCGCCAGCAGCTTAGACCAGACTGGGGCCAACGTCCTGACTTTC. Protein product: CASSLDQTGANVLTF.

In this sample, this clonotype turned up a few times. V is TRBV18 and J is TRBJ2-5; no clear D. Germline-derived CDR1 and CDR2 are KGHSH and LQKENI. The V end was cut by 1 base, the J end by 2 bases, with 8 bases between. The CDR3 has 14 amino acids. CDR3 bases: TGTGCCAGCTCACCACAAGGAAATCAAGAGACCCAGTACTTC. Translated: CASSPQGNQETQYF.

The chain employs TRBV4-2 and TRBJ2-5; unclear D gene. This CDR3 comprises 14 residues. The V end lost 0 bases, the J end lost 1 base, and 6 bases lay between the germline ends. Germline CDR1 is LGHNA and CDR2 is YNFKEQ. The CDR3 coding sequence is TGTGCCAGCAGCCAAGATCAGTCCCAAGAGACCCAGTACTTC. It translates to CASSQDQSQETQYF.

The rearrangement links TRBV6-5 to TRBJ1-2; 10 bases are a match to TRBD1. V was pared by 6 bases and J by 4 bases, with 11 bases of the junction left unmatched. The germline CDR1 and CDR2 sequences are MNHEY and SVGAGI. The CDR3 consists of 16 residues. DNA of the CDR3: TGTGCCAGCAGGGGGGTGGGGACAGGGGTTACCTATGGCTACACCTTC. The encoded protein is CASRGVGTGVTYGYTF.

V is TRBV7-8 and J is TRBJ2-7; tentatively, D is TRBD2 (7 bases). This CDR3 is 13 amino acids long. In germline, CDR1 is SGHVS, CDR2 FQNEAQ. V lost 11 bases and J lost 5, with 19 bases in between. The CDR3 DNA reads TGTGCCGCGGGGGCAGGGGCGGTCCACGAGCAGTACTTC. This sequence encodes CAAGAGAVHEQYF.